This TCR beta chain appears in the sequencing data of a study of blood T cell repertoires in COVID-19. Looking at the study overall: Samples representing acute and convalescent COVID-19 were sourced from the United States, Italy and Spain. Nucleic acid was either cDNA or gDNA, and it came from T cells, B-cell-depleted T cells, or PBMCs.

V gave up 7 bases and J gave up 4 bases, with 13 bases separating them. CDR3 length: 14 amino acids. Germline assignment: CDR1 MGHDK and CDR2 SYGVNS. Methods used by the authors: By means of reference gene primer amplification, nucleated cell counts were estimated. Sequencing was performed with immunoSEQ multiplex PCR; in TCRdb, only in-frame clones are kept and a portion is missing. V and J calls and clone size come straight from that table; D and trimming were deduced from the DNA. The table includes about 270,000 clones, more than 75% detected once. The sample was peripheral blood. The receptor comes from a man between 35 and 55 years old with active or convalescent COVID-19. This chain connects TRBV25-1 to TRBJ1-4, with a weak D call TRBD1 (6 bases). The CDR3 bases are TGTGCCAGCACCCGGGGGGGCCTTAATGAAAAACTGTTTTTT. It translates to CASTRGGLNEKLFF.